The present T cell receptor beta chain was sequenced within a study of cytomegalovirus exposure and HLA in healthy donors. This clone was seen a handful of times. What it recognizes is unknown. Deletions cut 0 bases from V and 7 bases from J, with 12 bases between. This CDR3 has 15 amino acids. The germline V gene has CDR1 SGHDN and CDR2 FVKESK. Primers for the PCR totalled 60 Vbeta and 13 Jbeta. The assay was immunoSEQ multiplex PCR, and TCRdb's table has in-frame clones only and misses some. The sample includes under 200,000 clones, over 60% of them seen just once. Study-wide findings and caveats: Roughly even sequencing depth across donors was the assumption behind the presence/absence analyses.

The sequence came from a woman aged 30 to 39 in good health and CMV-seronegative. This chain uses TRBV14 with TRBJ2-2, with D unclear. Sequenced: PBMCs. CDR3 coding DNA: TGTGCCAGCAGCCAAGATCTGCTCCCGGGCGGGGAGCTGTTTTTT. Protein sequence: CASSQDLLPGGELFF. The variable domain in full, completed from reference TRBV14 and TRBJ2-2, reads EAGVTQFPSHSVIEKGQTVTLRCDPISGHDNLYWYRRVMGKEIKFLLHFVKESKQDESGMPNNRFLAERTGGTYSTLKVQPAELEDSGVYFCASSQDLLPGGELFFGEGSRLTVL.